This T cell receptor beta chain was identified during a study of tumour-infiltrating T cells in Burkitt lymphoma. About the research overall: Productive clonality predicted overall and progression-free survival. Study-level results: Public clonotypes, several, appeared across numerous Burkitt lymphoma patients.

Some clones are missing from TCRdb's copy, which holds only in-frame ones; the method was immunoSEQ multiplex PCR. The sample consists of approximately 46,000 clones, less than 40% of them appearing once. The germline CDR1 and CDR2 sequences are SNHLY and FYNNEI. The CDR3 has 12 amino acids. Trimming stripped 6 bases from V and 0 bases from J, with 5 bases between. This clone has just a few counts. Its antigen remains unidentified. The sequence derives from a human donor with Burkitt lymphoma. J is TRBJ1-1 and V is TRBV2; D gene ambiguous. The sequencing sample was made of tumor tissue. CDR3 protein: CASRLLNTEAFF. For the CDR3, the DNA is TGTGCCAGCAGACTATTGAACACTGAAGCTTTCTTT.